Detailed here is one T cell receptor (beta chain). The antigen is undetermined. This sample was included in a study of monozygotic twins with inflammatory bowel disease. UMIs bearing a 6-nucleotide sample barcode were added through template switching. Researchers put TCRalpha and TCRbeta cDNA through two nested PCRs lasting around 15 and 10 cycles. TCRdb re-analyzed the 5' RACE reads; it lists each CDR3 protein once, without DNA. Its clone listing holds 350,000 to 500,000 distinct CDR3 sequences. Study-wide points: By inverse Simpson index, TCRbeta diversity was lower in IBD patients than in healthy co-twins. Repertoire similarity did not differ between concordant and discordant twins, possibly owing to limited power.

This CDR3 is built from 15 residues. Germline V lookup: CDR1 MNHEY, CDR2 SMNVEV (reference sequence). This clonotype was obtained from a human donor with ulcerative colitis or Crohn's disease, or a healthy co-twin of an affected twin (not recorded which). V and J are TRBV27 and TRBJ1-6; there is no DNA to check the TCRdb D call of TRBD1. Sequencing was carried out using blood. The CDR3: CASSVSGTGRSPLHF.